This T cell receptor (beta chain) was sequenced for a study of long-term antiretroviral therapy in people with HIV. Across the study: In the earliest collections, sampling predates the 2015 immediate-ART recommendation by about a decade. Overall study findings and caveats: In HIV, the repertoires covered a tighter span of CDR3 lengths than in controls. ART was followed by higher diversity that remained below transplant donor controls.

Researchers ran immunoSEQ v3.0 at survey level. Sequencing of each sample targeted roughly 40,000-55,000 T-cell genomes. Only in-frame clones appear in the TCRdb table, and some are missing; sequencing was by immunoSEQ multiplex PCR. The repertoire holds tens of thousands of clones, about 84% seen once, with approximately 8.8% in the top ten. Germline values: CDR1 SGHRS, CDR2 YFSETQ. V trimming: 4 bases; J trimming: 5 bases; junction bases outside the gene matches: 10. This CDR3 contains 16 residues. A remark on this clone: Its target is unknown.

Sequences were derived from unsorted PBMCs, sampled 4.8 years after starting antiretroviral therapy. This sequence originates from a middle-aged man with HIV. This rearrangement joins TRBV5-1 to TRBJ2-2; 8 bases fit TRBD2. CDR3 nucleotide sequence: TGCGCCAGCAGCCTAACTCCGGGACTAGAAACCGGGGAGCTGTTTTTT. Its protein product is CASSLTPGLETGELFF.